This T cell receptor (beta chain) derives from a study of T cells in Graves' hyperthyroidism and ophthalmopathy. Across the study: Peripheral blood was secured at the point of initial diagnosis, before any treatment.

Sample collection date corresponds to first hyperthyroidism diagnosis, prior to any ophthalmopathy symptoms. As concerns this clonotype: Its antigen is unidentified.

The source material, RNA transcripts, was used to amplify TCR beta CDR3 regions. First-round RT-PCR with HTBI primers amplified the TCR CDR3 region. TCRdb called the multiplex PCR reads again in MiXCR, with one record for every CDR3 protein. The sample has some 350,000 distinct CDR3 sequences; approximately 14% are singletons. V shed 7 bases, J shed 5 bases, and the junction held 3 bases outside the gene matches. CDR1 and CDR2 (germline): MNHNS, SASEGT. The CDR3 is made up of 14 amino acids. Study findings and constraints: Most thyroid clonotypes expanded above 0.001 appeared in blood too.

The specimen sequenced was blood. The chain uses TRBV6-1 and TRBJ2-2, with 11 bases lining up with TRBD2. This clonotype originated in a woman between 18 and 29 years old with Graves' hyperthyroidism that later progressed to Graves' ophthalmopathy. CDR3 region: CASTGTSGTGELFF. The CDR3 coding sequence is TGTGCCAGCACCGGGACTAGCGGTACCGGGGAGCTGTTTTTT.